The rows below give T cell receptor beta chains drawn from one sample of a study of blood T cell repertoires in COVID-19. The data were produced by immunoSEQ multiplex PCR, yet TCRdb's version contains in-frame clones alone and is incomplete. The sample contains around 80,000 clones, over 75% of which appear only once. The sample taken for sequencing was peripheral blood. The source is an older man with acute or convalescent COVID-19. CDR3s include the opening cysteine and the closing phenylalanine or tryptophan. Fields, in order: J gene, clone size, D gene, V gene, CDR3 length, CDR3 DNA, CDR3 protein. D genes are given only for firm matches. Clone size is given for some rows only: seen once, a few or many times, or a class if the clone is expanded.

>TRBJ2-1|NA|TRBD2|TRBV11-1|15
TGTGCCAGCAGAGACAGCGGGGGGGCCTACAATGAGCAGTTCTTC
CASRDSGGAYNEQFF
>TRBJ2-5|NA|NA|TRBV5-1|11
TGCGCCAGCACCCCGAGAGAGACCCAGTACTTC
CASTPRETQYF
>TRBJ2-3|NA|TRBD2|TRBV3-1/TRBV3-2|15
TGTGCCAGCAGCCCAGCGGGGGGGCGGGCAGATACGCAGTATTTT
CASSPAGGRADTQYF
>TRBJ1-2|NA|NA|TRBV20-1|11
TGCAGTGCTAACAGGGAAGGTGGCTACACCTTC
CSANREGGYTF
>TRBJ2-7|NA|NA|TRBV5-4|13
TGTGCCAGCAGCTTGGTGCAGGGGGGTGAGCAGTACTTC
CASSLVQGGEQYF
>TRBJ1-6|NA|NA|TRBV6-5|14
TGTGCCAGCAGTTACTCCGGGACAACTACACCCCTCCACTTT
CASSYSGTTTPLHF
>TRBJ1-5|NA|NA|TRBV3-1/TRBV3-2|15
TGTGCCAGCAGCAGACTATATCGGCATCATCAGCCCCAGCATTTT
CASSRLYRHHQPQHF
>TRBJ2-5|once|TRBD2|TRBV20-1|15
TGCAGTGCTAGTCTAGCGGGGGGGGCTCTGGAGACCCAGTACTTC
CSASLAGGALETQYF
>TRBJ1-2|once|TRBD1|TRBV11-1|14
TGTGCCAGCAGCCCCCGAGACAGGGCCTATGGCTACACCTTC
CASSPRDRAYGYTF
>TRBJ2-5|NA|NA|TRBV29-1|14
TGCAGCGTTGACCCCAGAACCCCCGGGGAGACCCAGTACTTC
CSVDPRTPGETQYF
>TRBJ1-3|few|NA|TRBV14|12
TGTGCCAGCAGTAACTCTGGAAACACCATATATTTT
CASSNSGNTIYF
>TRBJ1-2|NA|NA|TRBV7-9|14
TGTGCCAGCAGCTTACAGGTTTCTAACTATGGCTACACCTTC
CASSLQVSNYGYTF
>TRBJ2-3|NA|TRBD2|TRBV9|18
TGTGCCAGCAGCGCCAGGACTAGCGGGGGTGTTAGCACAGATACGCAGTATTTT
CASSARTSGGVSTDTQYF
>TRBJ2-7|NA|TRBD2|TRBV9|15
TGTGCCAGCAGCGTAGATGGACTAGCGGGGTACGAGCAGTACTTC
CASSVDGLAGYEQYF
>TRBJ1-2|NA|NA|TRBV7-9|13
TGTGCCAGCAGCCTTGGGCAGGGCTATGGCTACACCTTC
CASSLGQGYGYTF
>TRBJ2-3|once|TRBD1|TRBV5-4|15
TGTGCCAGCAGCTTGGCCGGACAGGGGTCAGATACGCAGTATTTT
CASSLAGQGSDTQYF
>TRBJ2-1|NA|TRBD2|TRBV5-1|18
TGCGCCAGCAGCCCCCTAGCGGGGGGGCTGAAGTCCTACAATGAGCAGTTCTTC
CASSPLAGGLKSYNEQFF
>TRBJ1-2|NA|TRBD1|TRBV19|18
TGTGCCAGTAGTATAGGAGGGGGACAGGCTGAGATGATCTATGGCTACACCTTC
CASSIGGGQAEMIYGYTF
>TRBJ1-3|NA|NA|TRBV9|17
TGTGCCAGCAGCGAAGCCCCACAGGGACACTCTGGAAACACCATATATTTT
CASSEAPQGHSGNTIYF
>TRBJ2-7|medium-sized|TRBD1|TRBV29-1|13
TGCAGCGCGGGACAGGGGAGCTCCTACGAGCAGTACTTC
CSAGQGSSYEQYF
>TRBJ1-1|NA|NA|TRBV18|15
TGTGCCAGCTCACCACGGGCAGGGCTTCGGACTGAAGCTTTCTTT
CASSPRAGLRTEAFF
>TRBJ1-2|NA|TRBD1|TRBV7-3|13
TGTGCCAGCAGCTTCCAGGGGGCCTATGGCTACACCTTC
CASSFQGAYGYTF
>TRBJ2-3|once|NA|TRBV3-1/TRBV3-2|16
TGTGCCAGCAGTGGATGGGGGCGAAACGGCACAGATACGCAGTATTTT
CASSGWGRNGTDTQYF
>TRBJ2-1|NA|NA|TRBV19|12
TGTGCCAGTCACGACAGACTCAATGAGCAGTTCTTC
CASHDRLNEQFF
>TRBJ2-3|once|NA|TRBV11-3|13
TGTGCCAGCAGTTACGCGGCGGGGGATACGCAGTATTTT
CASSYAAGDTQYF
>TRBJ1-6|NA|NA|TRBV7-6|14
TGTGCCAGCAGCTCCAGGGAATACGATTCACCCCTCCACTTT
CASSSREYDSPLHF
>TRBJ1-1|NA|TRBD1|TRBV7-3|13
TGTGCCAGCAGCCACAGGGGGATGACTGAAGCTTTCTTT
CASSHRGMTEAFF
>TRBJ1-2|NA|NA|TRBV3-1/TRBV3-2|15
TGTGCCAGCAGCCCCCAGGCCGCTTATTCCTATGGCTACACCTTC
CASSPQAAYSYGYTF
>TRBJ2-5|few|TRBD2|TRBV5-1|15
TGCGCCAGCAGCTTTAGCGGGGGGAACCAAGAGACCCAGTACTTC
CASSFSGGNQETQYF
>TRBJ1-2|NA|TRBD1|TRBV5-6|12
TGTGCCAGCCCGCAGGGGGACTATGGCTACACCTTC
CASPQGDYGYTF
>TRBJ1-6|NA|TRBD1|TRBV14|16
TGTGCCAGCAGCCAAAATTCTGGACAGGTGAATTCACCCCTCCACTTT
CASSQNSGQVNSPLHF
>TRBJ1-2|NA|TRBD1|TRBV19|15
TGTGCCAGTAGCGGACCAACCCAGGGGGCGGGAGGCTACACCTTC
CASSGPTQGAGGYTF
>TRBJ2-3|NA|NA|TRBV5-1|17
TGCGCCAGCAGCTTGGGGCTAGATACCCCTCGGGGAGATACGCAGTATTTT
CASSLGLDTPRGDTQYF
>TRBJ2-3|NA|NA|TRBV4-2|15
TGTGCCAGCACCACAACGATAGCGTCGGGAGATACGCAGTATTTT
CASTTTIASGDTQYF
>TRBJ1-1|NA|NA|TRBV30|14
TGTGCCTGGAGCCCCTCCTACGTGAACACTGAAGCTTTCTTT
CAWSPSYVNTEAFF
>TRBJ1-2|NA|TRBD1|TRBV5-1|15
TGCGCCAGCAGTACCGTCGGGGGACAGGGAACAGGCTACACCTTC
CASSTVGGQGTGYTF
>TRBJ1-3|NA|TRBD1|TRBV3-1/TRBV3-2|14
TGTGCCAGCAGCCAAGGACAGGGGAAAAACACCATATATTTT
CASSQGQGKNTIYF
>TRBJ1-2|NA|TRBD1|TRBV5-4|15
TGTGCCAGCAGCTTGAGACAGGGGGAGGGCTATGGCTACACCTTC
CASSLRQGEGYGYTF
>TRBJ2-1|NA|NA|TRBV27|15
TGTGCCAGCAGTTTACTCGGGGGGCAACAGCATGAGCAGTTCTTC
CASSLLGGQQHEQFF
>TRBJ1-1|NA|NA|TRBV6-5|13
TGTGCCAGCAGTATAACAAGAAACACTGAAGCTTTCTTT
CASSITRNTEAFF